The clone carrying this T cell receptor beta chain showed up many times. V gave up 2 bases and J gave up 0 bases, with 16 bases separating them. Germline-derived CDR1 and CDR2 are KGHDR and SFDVKD. The length of the CDR3 is 18 residues. Fresh peripheral blood, more than 9 ml, yielded the PBMCs. These data originate in a study of T cells in Graves' hyperthyroidism and ophthalmopathy. About the study: Before any treatment, at initial diagnosis, peripheral blood was collected.

Amplified TCR beta CDR3 regions came from RNA transcripts. First-round RT-PCR of the TCR CDR3 relied on the HTBI primer set. Using its own MiXCR run on the multiplex PCR reads, TCRdb lists one record per CDR3 protein. The sample has more than 650,000 distinct CDR3 sequences; around 15% are singletons. The receptor comes from a woman between 18 and 30 years old with Graves' hyperthyroidism. This rearrangement joins TRBV24-1 to TRBJ2-1; possible D gene TRBD2, 6 bases. Sequenced material: blood. Here the CDR3 reads CATSDSDLAMSSYNEQFF. In DNA, the CDR3 is TGTGCCACCAGTGATTCAGATCTAGCGATGAGCTCCTACAATGAGCAGTTCTTC.